The source of this TCR beta chain is a study of T-cell memory formation after mild COVID-19. Study summary: Largely, the TCR clusters proved donor specific.

The TCR alpha and TCR beta cDNA libraries, bearing sample barcodes and UMIs, were generated by 5'RACE using constant-segment primers. TCRdb used MiXCR to reprocess the 5' RACE reads, holding one entry per CDR3 protein. Among tens of thousands of distinct CDR3 sequences listed, 12% were seen once. Whole-study results and caveats: Clones that contracted clustered mainly in CM and EM if CD4+ and in EMRA if CD8+.

This clonotype was seen ten or more times. Its specificity is unknown. The ends were cut back, 2 bases at V and 3 bases at J, with 8 bases in the middle. This CDR3 contains 14 residues. CDR1 and CDR2 (germline): SGHTA, FQGTGA. The rearrangement uses TRBV7-3 and TRBJ2-1; D is unclear. This TCR was sampled from a man between 18 and 35 years old who had mild COVID-19 (a few samples of this study predate the infection). Cell type and time point are not known. Input material: PBMCs or a T cell subset sorted from them (not recorded which). The DNA of the CDR3 is TGTGCCAGCAGCTTAGCGGCGAACTACAATGAGCAGTTCTTC. Translation: CASSLAANYNEQFF.